Presented here are 14 T cell receptor beta chains from one specimen sequenced in a study of Graves' ophthalmopathy and Graves' hyperthyroidism. Amplification of TCR beta CDR3 regions used RNA transcripts. The first-round RT-PCR employed HTBI primers together with the Qiagen OneStep RT-PCR kit. A multiplex PCR was then performed as the second round. Using its own MiXCR run on the multiplex PCR reads, TCRdb lists one record per CDR3 protein. The sample records more than 300,000 distinct CDR3 sequences, about 18% being singletons. Material for sequencing was peripheral blood. These receptors originate from an adult woman with stable Graves' hyperthyroidism.

This clonotype was observed once. Just one base apart from a much larger clone, this may be a read error. This CDR3 is missing its conserved last phenylalanine or tryptophan, likely due to a read error. It is unclear where the CDR3 begins or ends on the DNA, so no DNA is shown, and the CDR3 is as TCRdb lists it. V usage is TRBV4-3 and J usage is TRBJ2-7; the DNA was not compared with TRBD1, the D call given in the table. Germline values: CDR1 LGHNA, CDR2 YSLEER. The CDR3 contains 16 residues when both ends are counted. This CDR3 reads CASSQDGGDRGQRRYY.

This clonotype was seen repeatedly, ten times or more. The chain recombines TRBV6-5 with TRBJ1-2, with 10 nucleotides matching TRBD1. The CDR3 runs to 15 residues. With 2 bases clipped from V and 2 bases from J, the junction kept 2 bases outside the gene matches. The germline V gene encodes CDR1 MNHEY and CDR2 SVGAGI. The chain's CDR3 is CASSYTGQGNYGYTF. The CDR3 nucleotides read TGTGCCAGCAGTTACACGGGACAGGGGAACTATGGCTACACCTTC.

This clonotype has at least ten counts. The chain couples TRBV12-3 or TRBV12-4 to TRBJ1-1; no clear D. V was cut by 6 bases and J by 4 bases, with 15 bases left in between. This CDR3 comprises 14 residues. CDR3 amino acids: CASSQTGGGTEAFF. As DNA, the CDR3 is TGTGCCAGCAGCCAGACGGGTGGAGGCACTGAAGCTTTCTTT.

The table lists this clonotype with a few counts. The DNA of the CDR3 is TGCGCCAGTCCTTCACCGAGGGGCGAAGAGACCCAGTACTTC. This sequence encodes CASPSPRGEETQYF. The genes are TRBV5-1 and TRBJ2-5; D tentatively fits TRBD1 or TRBD2 (5 bases each). The CDR3 extends over 14 amino acids. The ends were cut back, 8 bases at V and 3 bases at J, with 17 bases in the middle. Germline-derived CDR1 and CDR2 are SGHRS and YFSETQ.

This clonotype was recorded many times. This sequence joins TRBV13 and TRBJ2-7; TRBD1 matches 7 bases. This CDR3 region has 16 residues. CDR1 is PRHDT and CDR2 is FYEKMQ in the germline V gene (reference sequence). Trimming at V came to 3 bases and at J to 7 bases, leaving 15 bases not matched to a gene. CDR3 coding DNA: TGTGCCAGCAGCTTGGGTACCAACAGGGGCGCCGAAGAGCAGTACTTC. This sequence encodes CASSLGTNRGAEEQYF. Supplemented by reference TRBV13 and TRBJ2-7, the full variable domain reads AAGVIQSPRHLIKEKRETATLKCYPIPRHDTVYWYQQGPGQDPQFLISFYEKMQSDKGSIPDRFSAQQFSDYHSELNMSSLELGDSALYFCASSLGTNRGAEEQYFGPGTRLTVT.

This clonotype was detected many times. The V and J genes are TRBV6-1 and TRBJ2-7, with no clear D. The CDR3 covers 13 residues. Germline V gene sequence: CDR1 MNHNS, CDR2 SASEGT. Trimming removed 6 bases at V and 3 bases at J, with 12 bases between. For the CDR3, the DNA is TGTGCCAGCAGCGCTCCGATAGACTACGAGCAGTACTTC. This codes for CASSAPIDYEQYF.

This clonotype was observed at least ten times. The genes are TRBV7-9 and TRBJ1-1, with D perhaps matching TRBD1 (5 bases). From germline, CDR1 is SEHNR and CDR2 FQNEAQ (reference sequence). V gave up 1 base and J gave up 1 base, with 10 bases separating them. The CDR3 totals 15 residues. For the CDR3, the DNA is TGTGCCAGCAGCTTAGAGAGGACACCGAACACTGAAGCTTTCTTT. This sequence encodes CASSLERTPNTEAFF.

This clonotype was observed many times. This rearrangement joins TRBV24-1 to TRBJ1-1; D is uncertain. Germline V gene sequence: CDR1 KGHDR, CDR2 SFDVKD. V was clipped by 5 bases and J by 1 base, with 7 bases between them. CDR3 length: 13 residues. In nucleotides, the CDR3 is TGTGCCACCAGTGCGGAGGGGAACACTGAAGCTTTCTTT. Its translation is CATSAEGNTEAFF.

In its sample, this clonotype was seen many times. This chain joins TRBV12-3 or TRBV12-4 and TRBJ2-7; tentatively, D is TRBD1 (5 bases). The CDR3 contains 13 residues. V was trimmed by 5 bases and J by 4 bases, leaving 12 bases between them. Here the CDR3 DNA reads TGTGCCAGCAGTACACAGGACGCTTACGAGCAGTACTTC. This translates into CASSTQDAYEQYF.

The V and J genes are TRBV18 and TRBJ1-1; a weak D match, TRBD1 (5 bases). Trimming removed 3 bases at V and 4 bases at J, with 21 bases between. The germline gives CDR1 KGHSH, CDR2 LQKENI. The CDR3 extends over 17 amino acids. This CDR3 is CASSPWGPGTGGTEAFF. The CDR3, as DNA: TGTGCCAGCTCACCTTGGGGCCCGGGCACAGGCGGCACTGAAGCTTTCTTT.

This clonotype has a count of ten or more. The V gene is TRBV2, the J gene TRBJ2-7, with 12 bases that match TRBD1. V was clipped by 6 bases and J by 6 bases; unmatched bases: 9. Germline values: CDR1 SNHLY, CDR2 FYNNEI. This CDR3 has 15 residues. CDR3 sequence: CASRALGQGALEQYF. The CDR3 nucleotides are TGTGCCAGCAGAGCCCTGGGACAGGGGGCCCTCGAGCAGTACTTC.

This clonotype was counted ten times or more. The V call is TRBV12-5, the J call TRBJ2-7, with D perhaps matching TRBD1 (5 bases). The germline V gene has CDR1 LGHNT and CDR2 FRNRAP. The CDR3 loop spans 13 amino acids. Between the trimmed V and J ends, which lost 6 bases and 0 bases, there was a span of 9 bases. CDR3 DNA sequence: TGTGCTAGTGGCCTAGACAGCTCCTACGAGCAGTACTTC. This translates into CASGLDSSYEQYF. Full variable domain (remainder filled in from reference TRBV12-5 and TRBJ2-7): DARVTQTPRHKVTEMGQEVTMRCQPILGHNTVFWYRQTMMQGLELLAYFRNRAPLDDSGMPKDRFSAEMPDATLATLKIQPSEPRDSAVYFCASGLDSSYEQYFGPGTRLTVT.

This clonotype was seen many times. The V gene is TRBV12-3 or TRBV12-4, the J gene TRBJ1-1; tentatively, D is TRBD1 (6 bases). CDR3 length: 16 amino acids. Trimming took 6 bases from V and 0 from J, leaving 17 bases between them. DNA for the CDR3: TGTGCCAGCAGGCCACCGCCGAGGGACATGAACACTGAAGCTTTCTTT. Its translation: CASRPPPRDMNTEAFF.

This clonotype has just a few counts. The rearrangement uses TRBV4-1 and TRBJ2-5; 9 bases fit TRBD1. The CDR3 extends over 16 amino acids. Germline V CDR1 and CDR2: MGHRA, YSYEKL. Losses at the gene ends were 3 bases for V and 6 bases for J; bases not matched to a gene: 11. Written as DNA, the CDR3 is TGCGCCAGCAGCCATCTACCGGGACAGGGTCGAAAGACCCAGTACTTC. Amino acid sequence: CASSHLPGQGRKTQYF.